Listed here are 21 T cell receptor beta chains from one sample, sequenced in a study of control samples from healthy donors and cancer patients. The assay was immunoSEQ multiplex PCR, and TCRdb's table has in-frame clones only and misses some. The sample lists 120,000 or so clones, 80% to 90% occurring once. The sample comprised blood. The receptors stem from a man aged 60 to 75 in good health.

This clone was seen once. This chain joins TRBV10-1 and TRBJ1-1, with a tentative D call TRBD1 (5 bases). There are 16 residues in the CDR3. With 3 bases removed from V and 0 bases from J, the gap between germline ends came to 14 bases. Germline lookup yields CDR1 WNHNN and CDR2 SYGVQD (reference sequence). CDR3 DNA: TGCGCCAGCAGTGAAGCCAGGGTGAGGGTGAACACTGAAGCTTTCTTT. It encodes CASSEARVRVNTEAFF.

This clone was detected once. The J gene is TRBJ1-2, the V gene TRBV27, with 8 positions matching TRBD1. The CDR3 is made up of 14 amino acids. Germline V lookup: CDR1 MNHEY, CDR2 SMNVEV (reference sequence). V was pared by 3 bases and J by 1 base, with 1 base of the junction left unmatched. CDR3: CASSLTGVNYGYTF. The DNA for the CDR3 is TGTGCCAGCAGTTTGACAGGGGTTAACTATGGCTACACCTTC.

This chain links TRBV27 with TRBJ1-1; D is undetermined. Germline CDR1 is MNHEY and CDR2 is SMNVEV (reference sequence). This CDR3 is built from 16 residues. V was trimmed by 4 bases and J by 0 bases, leaving 15 bases between them. CDR3 loop: CASSSNGRNMNTEAFF. In DNA form, the CDR3 reads TGTGCCAGCAGTTCAAACGGGAGAAACATGAACACTGAAGCTTTCTTT.

This clone turned up a few times. The chain employs TRBV30 and TRBJ1-5, with D hard to call. The V end was cut by 2 bases, the J end by 0 bases, with 8 bases between. This CDR3 is built from 14 residues. CDR1 is GTSNPN and CDR2 is SVGIG in the germline V gene (reference sequence). The CDR3 nucleotides are TGTGCCTGGAGTTTTAAGAGTAGCAATCAGCCCCAGCATTTT. It is translated as CAWSFKSSNQPQHF.

The rearrangement links TRBV18 to TRBJ1-1; TRBD1 might be the D (5 bases). V gave up 6 bases and J gave up 3 bases, with 17 bases separating them. The CDR3 contains 15 residues. Germline CDR1 reads KGHSH; CDR2 reads LQKENI. CDR3 sequence reads: CASSINQGVDTEAFF. CDR3 coding DNA: TGTGCCAGCTCCATCAACCAGGGTGTTGACACTGAAGCTTTCTTT. Looking up the rest from reference TRBV18 and TRBJ1-1 gives the full variable domain: NAGVMQNPRHLVRRRGQEARLRCSPMKGHSHVYWYRQLPEEGLKFMVYLQKENIIDESGMPKERFSAEFPKEGPSILRIQQVVRGDSAAYFCASSINQGVDTEAFFGQGTRLTVV.

The gene calls are TRBV10-3 and TRBJ2-7; D remains unclear. V lost 6 bases to trimming and J lost 5 bases, with 17 bases between them. Germline V gene lookup returns CDR1 ENHRY and CDR2 SYGVKD. The CDR3 consists of 14 residues. CDR3 sequence reads: CAIRSRSTHDEQYF. CDR3 DNA: TGTGCCATCAGGTCCCGGTCGACCCATGACGAGCAGTACTTC.

The chain is built from TRBV24-1 and TRBJ1-5, with 9 nucleotides matching TRBD1. Germline-derived CDR1 and CDR2 are KGHDR and SFDVKD. CDR3 length: 16 residues. The ends lost 6 bases at V and 7 bases at J; junction bases unmatched: 12. CDR3: CATSPSGQGKGQPQHF. CDR3 sequence (DNA): TGTGCCACCAGTCCTTCCGGACAGGGGAAAGGGCAGCCCCAGCATTTT.

The chain joins TRBV3-1 (or the pseudogene TRBV3-2) to TRBJ1-4, with D perhaps TRBD1 (6 bases). The V end lost 6 bases, the J end lost 8 bases, and 10 bases lay between the germline ends. The CDR3 has 12 amino acids. The germline V gene encodes CDR1 LGHDT and CDR2 YNNKEL (reference sequence). This CDR3 is CASSYTGEKLFF. CDR3 nucleotides: TGTGCCAGCAGTTACACAGGGGAAAAACTGTTTTTT.

The genes are TRBV4-1 and TRBJ1-5; 9 bases line up with TRBD1. V dropped 3 bases and J dropped 2; count of bases not matched to a gene: 5. The CDR3 extends over 16 amino acids. Per the germline V gene, CDR1 is MGHRA and CDR2 is YSYEKL. CDR3 coding DNA: TGCGCCAGCAGCCACCCGGACAGGGGAGGCAATCAGCCCCAGCATTTT. Encoded protein: CASSHPDRGGNQPQHF.

This rearrangement joins TRBV10-1 to TRBJ2-2; D is unresolved. V lost 0 bases, J lost 4 bases, and 3 bases lay in between. This CDR3 contains 13 residues. Germline V CDR1 and CDR2: WNHNN, SYGVQD (reference sequence). For the CDR3, the DNA is TGCGCCAGCAGTGAGTCGGCCACCGGGGAGCTGTTTTTT. Its protein is CASSESATGELFF.

V and J are TRBV19 and TRBJ1-5; 7 bases fit TRBD1. CDR3 length: 13 amino acids. From germline, CDR1 is LNHDA and CDR2 SQIVND (reference sequence). V shed 6 bases and J 8 bases; nucleotides not matched to a gene: 7. This chain's CDR3 is CASSRQGLKPQHF. CDR3 nucleotides: TGTGCCAGTAGCAGACAGGGTCTGAAGCCCCAGCATTTT.

This clone was observed a single time. V gene TRBV5-1 combines with J gene TRBJ2-2; the D gene could be TRBD1 or TRBD2 (6 bases each). V was cut by 4 bases and J by 6 bases, with 16 bases left in between. Germline CDR1 is SGHRS and CDR2 is YFSETQ. The CDR3 extends over 15 amino acids. The chain's CDR3 is CASSPEGGPAGELFF. The CDR3 DNA is TGCGCCAGCAGCCCGGAGGGGGGCCCAGCCGGGGAGCTGTTTTTT.

The V and J genes are TRBV18 and TRBJ1-2; D is ambiguous. The CDR3 loop spans 16 amino acids. Germline lookup yields CDR1 KGHSH and CDR2 LQKENI. V was trimmed by 6 bases and J by 7 bases, leaving 24 bases between them. CDR3 protein: CASSLSWTPELGGYTF. The CDR3 nucleotides read TGTGCCAGCTCTCTCTCCTGGACTCCAGAGTTGGGTGGCTACACCTTC.

The V call is TRBV21-1, the J call TRBJ1-1; TRBD1, the table's D call, lacks a check against the DNA. TRBV21-1 is listed as a pseudogene. The CDR3 covers 15 residues. CDR3 sequence (DNA): TGTGCCAGCAGCAAAGAAGGGACAGGCCACACTGAAGCTTTCTTT. Amino acid sequence: CASSKEGTGHTEAFF.

The DNA of the CDR3 is TGTGCCAGCAGCGCTGCGGGGGGCCCTAGGGATACGCAGTATTTT. Translating it yields CASSAAGGPRDTQYF. The chain carries TRBV9 and TRBJ2-3, with 8 bases that match TRBD2. This CDR3 is 15 amino acids long. Germline lookup yields CDR1 SGDLS and CDR2 YYNGEE. Trimming at V came to 3 bases and at J to 6 bases, leaving 9 bases not matched to a gene.

The CDR3 here is CAISGSSRDSLSYNEQFF. The CDR3 DNA reads as TGTGCCATCAGTGGGAGTTCCCGGGACTCCCTATCCTACAATGAGCAGTTCTTC. The V and J genes are TRBV10-3 and TRBJ2-1, with D possibly matching TRBD2 (6 bases). CDR3 length: 18 residues. Germline CDR1 reads ENHRY; CDR2 reads SYGVKD. V was pared by 4 bases and J by 1 base, with 20 bases between.

In its sample, this clone was seen a few times. The CDR3 coding sequence is TGTGCCTGGAGTGTAGGGTCAGTTTGGGATTATCAGCCCCAGCATTTT. As protein: CAWSVGSVWDYQPQHF. The chain has TRBV30 and TRBJ1-5; the D is unclear. The CDR3 length is 16 residues. Germline V gives CDR1 GTSNPN, CDR2 SVGIG (reference sequence). Trimming left V 0 bases short and J 5 bases short, with 17 bases between.

J is TRBJ1-1 and V is TRBV2; perhaps TRBD1 as D (6 bases). The CDR3 has 15 amino acids. CDR1 and CDR2 (germline): SNHLY, FYNNEI. The V and J ends lost 3 bases and 5 bases respectively, with 16 bases between them. The CDR3 is CASSERTAIKTEAFF. CDR3 nucleotides: TGTGCCAGCAGTGAGCGGACAGCGATAAAAACTGAAGCTTTCTTT.

The chain joins TRBV7-2 to TRBJ2-5; D remains unclear. This CDR3 has 15 amino acids. The V gene lost 5 bases and the J gene lost 3 bases, with 16 bases spanning the gap. Germline lookup yields CDR1 SGHTA and CDR2 FQGNSA. The CDR3 bases are TGTGCCAGCAGCCGCCGGGCGGCAGGTGAAGAGACCCAGTACTTC. This sequence encodes CASSRRAAGEETQYF. Together with reference TRBV7-2 and TRBJ2-5, the CDR3 gives the full variable domain: GAGVSQSPSNKVTEKGKDVELRCDPISGHTALYWYRQSLGQGLEFLIYFQGNSAPDKSGLPSDRFSAERTGGSVSTLTIQRTQQEDSAVYLCASSRRAAGEETQYFGPGTRLLVL.

The chain uses TRBV30 and TRBJ1-5, with unresolved D. V was cut by 1 base and J by 6 bases, with 7 bases left in between. CDR1 and CDR2 (germline): GTSNPN, SVGIG (reference sequence). The CDR3 contains 12 residues. The CDR3: CAWSAGFQPQHF. The CDR3 bases are TGTGCCTGGAGTGCGGGATTTCAGCCCCAGCATTTT.

The chain combines TRBV19 with TRBJ2-3; the D gene is possibly TRBD1 (5 bases). V dropped 3 bases and J dropped 2 bases, with 6 bases sitting between them. Per the germline V gene, CDR1 is LNHDA and CDR2 is SQIVND (reference sequence). CDR3 length: 13 residues. CDR3 loop: CASSIRDTDTQYF. In DNA, the CDR3 is TGTGCCAGTAGTATCAGGGACACAGATACGCAGTATTTT.